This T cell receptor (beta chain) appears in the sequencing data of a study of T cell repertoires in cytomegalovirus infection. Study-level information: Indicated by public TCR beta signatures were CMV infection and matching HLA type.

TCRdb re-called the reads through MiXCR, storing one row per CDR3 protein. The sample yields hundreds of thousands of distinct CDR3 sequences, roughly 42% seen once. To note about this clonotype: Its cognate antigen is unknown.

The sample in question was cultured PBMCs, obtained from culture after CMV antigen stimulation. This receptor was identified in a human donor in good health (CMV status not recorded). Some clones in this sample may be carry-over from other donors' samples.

The CDR3 nucleotides read TGTGCCAGCAGCTTAGCTTTCGCTACCGGGGAGCTGTTTTTT. Protein product: CASSLAFATGELFF. V is TRBV7-2 and J is TRBJ2-2; D uncertain. Per the germline V gene, CDR1 is SGHTA and CDR2 is FQGNSA. V gave up 0 bases and J gave up 5 bases, with 7 bases separating them. The CDR3 extends over 14 amino acids.